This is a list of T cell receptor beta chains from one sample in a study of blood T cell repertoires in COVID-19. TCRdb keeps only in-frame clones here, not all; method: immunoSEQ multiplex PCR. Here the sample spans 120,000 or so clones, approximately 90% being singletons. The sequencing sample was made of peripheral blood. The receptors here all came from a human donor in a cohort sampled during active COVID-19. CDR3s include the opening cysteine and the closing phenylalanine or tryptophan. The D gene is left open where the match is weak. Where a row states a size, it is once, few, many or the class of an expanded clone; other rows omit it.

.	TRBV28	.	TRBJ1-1	CASSLGHPNTEAFF	TGTGCCAGCAGTTTAGGACACCCGAACACTGAAGCTTTCTTT
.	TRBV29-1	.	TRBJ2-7	CSVEISGTTSYEQYF	TGCAGCGTTGAAATAAGCGGGACAACCTCCTACGAGCAGTACTTC
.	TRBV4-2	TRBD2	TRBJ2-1	CASSQVTAGGGSYNEQFF	TGTGCCAGCAGCCAAGTAACAGCGGGAGGGGGCTCCTACAATGAGCAGTTCTTC
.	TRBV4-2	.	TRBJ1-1	CASSQGGLNTEAFF	TGTGCCAGCAGCCAAGGGGGCTTGAACACTGAAGCTTTCTTT
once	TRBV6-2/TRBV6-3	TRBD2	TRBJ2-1	CASSYPLGSGGLRNEQFF	TGTGCCAGCAGTTACCCCCTTGGTAGCGGGGGGCTTAGGAATGAGCAGTTCTTC
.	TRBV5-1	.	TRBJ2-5	CASSSDKTETQYF	TGCGCCAGCAGCTCCGACAAGACGGAGACCCAGTACTTC
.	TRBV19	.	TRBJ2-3	CASSIWGRGEGDTQYF	TGTGCCAGTAGTATATGGGGCAGGGGAGAAGGGGATACGCAGTATTTT
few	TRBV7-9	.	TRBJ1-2	CASSPPGWIGYTF	TGTGCCAGCAGCCCCCCGGGATGGATTGGCTACACCTTC
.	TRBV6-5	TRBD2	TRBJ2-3	CASSPTSGTGTQYF	TGTGCCAGCAGCCCGACTAGCGGTACAGGTACGCAGTATTTT
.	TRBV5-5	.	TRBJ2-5	CASSLAAGLRETQYF	TGTGCCAGCAGCTTGGCCGCGGGACTTCGGGAGACCCAGTACTTC
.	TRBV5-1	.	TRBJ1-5	CASSLEGYSNQPQHF	TGCGCCAGCAGCTTGGAGGGGTATAGCAATCAGCCCCAGCATTTT
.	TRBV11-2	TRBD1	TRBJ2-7	CASSFPGQGAYEQYF	TGTGCCAGCAGCTTTCCGGGACAGGGCGCCTACGAGCAGTACTTC
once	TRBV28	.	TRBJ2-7	CASSRDERETPTHYEQYF	TGTGCCAGCAGCCGAGACGAGCGCGAGACCCCAACGCACTACGAGCAGTACTTC
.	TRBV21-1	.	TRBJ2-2	CASSASGTGVTTGELFF	TGTGCCAGCAGCGCCTCCGGGACAGGAGTTACCACCGGGGAGCTGTTTTTT
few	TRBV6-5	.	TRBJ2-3	CASKKRELDTQYF	TGTGCCAGCAAAAAAAGGGAGTTAGATACGCAGTATTTT
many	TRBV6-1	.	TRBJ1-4	CASSEWRTNGEKLFF	TGTGCCAGCAGTGAATGGAGGACGAATGGTGAAAAACTGTTTTTT
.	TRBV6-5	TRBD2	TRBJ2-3	CASSYASGGTDTQYF	TGTGCCAGCAGTTACGCTAGCGGGGGCACAGATACGCAGTATTTT
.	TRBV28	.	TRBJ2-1	CASSWQGKGYNEQFF	TGTGCCAGCAGTTGGCAGGGAAAGGGCTACAATGAGCAGTTCTTC
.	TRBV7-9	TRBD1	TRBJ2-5	CASSPGTVQETQYF	TGTGCCAGCAGCCCAGGGACAGTCCAAGAGACCCAGTACTTC
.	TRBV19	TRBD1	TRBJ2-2	CASSIVGQGRTGELFF	TGTGCCAGTAGTATTGTCGGACAGGGTAGGACCGGGGAGCTGTTTTTT
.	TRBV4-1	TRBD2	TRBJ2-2	CASSQDSGGLVTGELFF	TGCGCCAGCAGCCAAGACAGCGGGGGGCTCGTGACCGGGGAGCTGTTTTTT
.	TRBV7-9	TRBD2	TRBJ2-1	CASSSERLAGSYNEQFF	TGTGCCAGCAGCTCGGAGAGACTAGCGGGTTCCTACAATGAGCAGTTCTTC
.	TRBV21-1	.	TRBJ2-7	CASSTTGTGVMEEQYF	TGTGCCAGCAGCACAACCGGGACAGGGGTTATGGAGGAGCAGTACTTC
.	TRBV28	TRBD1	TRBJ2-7	CASSGDRVRIEQYF	TGTGCCAGCAGTGGGGACAGGGTAAGAATCGAGCAGTACTTC
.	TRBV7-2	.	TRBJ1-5	CASSLRGRQYSNQPQHF	TGTGCCAGCAGCTTAAGGGGTAGGCAATATAGCAATCAGCCCCAGCATTTT
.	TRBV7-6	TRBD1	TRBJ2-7	CASSSGTGRTYEQYF	TGTGCCAGCAGCTCAGGGACAGGGAGAACCTACGAGCAGTACTTC
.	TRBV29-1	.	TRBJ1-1	CSVVAGGTEAFF	TGCAGCGTTGTAGCGGGGGGCACTGAAGCTTTCTTT
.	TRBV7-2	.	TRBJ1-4	CASSLGGGSEKLFF	TGTGCCAGCAGCCTTGGGGGGGGAAGTGAAAAACTGTTTTTT
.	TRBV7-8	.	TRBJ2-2	CASSPQWETGELFF	TGTGCCAGCAGCCCCCAGTGGGAGACCGGGGAGCTGTTTTTT
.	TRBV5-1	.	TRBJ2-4	CASSSGQNPAVKNIQYF	TGCGCCAGCAGCTCCGGACAGAATCCGGCTGTCAAAAACATTCAGTACTTC
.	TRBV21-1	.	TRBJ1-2	CASSKTLRRDTRFYGYTF	TGTGCCAGCAGCAAAACCCTCCGTCGGGACACAAGATTCTATGGCTACACCTTC
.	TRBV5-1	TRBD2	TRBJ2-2	CASSSHQTSGGNTGELFF	TGCGCCAGCAGCTCCCATCAGACTAGCGGGGGGAACACCGGGGAGCTGTTTTTT
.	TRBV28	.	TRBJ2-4	CASSLPTIAKNIQYF	TGTGCCAGCAGCCTTCCTACCATAGCCAAAAACATTCAGTACTTC
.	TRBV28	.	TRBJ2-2	CASSLFVIGVRELFF	TGTGCCAGCAGTTTATTCGTGATCGGGGTTCGGGAGCTGTTTTTT
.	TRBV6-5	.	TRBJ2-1	CASSLGSSYNEQFF	TGTGCCAGCAGTCTCGGGAGCTCCTACAATGAGCAGTTCTTC
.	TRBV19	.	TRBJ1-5	CASSIGGNSNQPQHF	TGTGCCAGTAGTATAGGAGGGAATAGCAATCAGCCCCAGCATTTT
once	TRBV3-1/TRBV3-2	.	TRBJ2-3	CASSHLADTQYF	TGTGCCAGCAGCCATCTTGCAGATACGCAGTATTTT
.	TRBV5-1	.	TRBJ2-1	CASSPDARRGNEQFF	TGCGCCAGCAGCCCGGACGCCAGGAGAGGGAATGAGCAGTTCTTC
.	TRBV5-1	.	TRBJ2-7	CASSLEGTNYEQYF	TGCGCCAGCAGCTTGGAGGGGACAAACTACGAGCAGTACTTC
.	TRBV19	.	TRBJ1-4	CASSITRQINEKLFF	TGTGCCAGTAGTATAACCCGACAGATAAATGAAAAACTGTTTTTT
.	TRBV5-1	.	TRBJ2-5	CASSPQGLGETQYF	TGCGCCAGCAGCCCCCAGGGGCTTGGGGAGACCCAGTACTTC
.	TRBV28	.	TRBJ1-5	CASKTGIRQPQHF	TGTGCCAGCAAAACAGGGATCCGTCAGCCCCAGCATTTT
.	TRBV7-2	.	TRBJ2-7	CASSWGGEGELLIYEQYF	TGTGCCAGCAGCTGGGGCGGAGAGGGGGAGCTATTAATTTACGAGCAGTACTTC
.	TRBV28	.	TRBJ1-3	CASSTTLGISGNTIYF	TGTGCCAGCAGTACCACCCTGGGCATCTCTGGAAACACCATATATTTT
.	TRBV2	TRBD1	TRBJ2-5	CASKPGQGAETQYF	TGTGCCAGTAAACCGGGACAGGGGGCAGAGACCCAGTACTTC
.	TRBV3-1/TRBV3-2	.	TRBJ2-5	CASSQPGEGETQYF	TGTGCCAGCAGCCAACCAGGCGAAGGAGAGACCCAGTACTTC
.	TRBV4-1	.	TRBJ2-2	CASSQRTAGELFF	TGCGCCAGCAGCCAGCGGACTGCCGGGGAGCTGTTTTTT
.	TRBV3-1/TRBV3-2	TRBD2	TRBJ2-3	CASSPRSGAGDTQYF	TGTGCCAGCAGCCCCCGTAGCGGGGCGGGGGATACGCAGTATTTT
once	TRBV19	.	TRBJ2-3	CASSIGVGTDTQYF	TGTGCCAGTAGTATTGGAGTTGGCACAGATACGCAGTATTTT
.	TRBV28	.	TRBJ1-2	CASSLRGNYGYTF	TGTGCCAGCAGTTTGAGGGGGAACTATGGCTACACCTTC
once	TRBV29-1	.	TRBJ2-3	CSPTGLATDTQYF	TGCAGCCCTACCGGACTCGCTACAGATACGCAGTATTTT
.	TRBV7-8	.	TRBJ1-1	CASSLPGALNTEAFF	TGTGCCAGCAGCCTTCCGGGAGCCTTGAACACTGAAGCTTTCTTT
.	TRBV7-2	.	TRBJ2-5	CASSLGPSESQETQYF	TGTGCCAGCAGCTTAGGTCCTAGCGAGTCACAAGAGACCCAGTACTTC
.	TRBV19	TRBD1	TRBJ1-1	CASGQGGLPEAFF	TGTGCCTCTGGACAAGGGGGCTTACCTGAAGCTTTCTTT
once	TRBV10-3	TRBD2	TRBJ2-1	CAIKASGSGDEQFF	TGTGCCATCAAGGCTAGCGGGAGTGGCGATGAGCAGTTCTTC
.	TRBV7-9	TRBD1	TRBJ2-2	CASSWRPGQGYDGELFF	TGTGCCAGCAGCTGGCGGCCGGGACAGGGGTATGACGGGGAGCTGTTTTTT
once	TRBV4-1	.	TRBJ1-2	CASSPEGLANYGYTF	TGCGCCAGCAGCCCCGAGGGTCTGGCTAACTATGGCTACACCTTC
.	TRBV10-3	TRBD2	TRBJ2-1	CAMSGGAYNEQFF	TGTGCCATGAGCGGGGGGGCCTACAATGAGCAGTTCTTC
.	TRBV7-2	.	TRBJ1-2	CASSRTTVSGYTF	TGTGCCAGCAGCCGCACGACAGTCAGTGGCTACACCTTC
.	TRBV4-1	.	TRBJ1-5	CASSQRLGGSSNQPQHF	TGCGCCAGCAGCCAGAGACTAGGCGGCTCGAGCAATCAGCCCCAGCATTTT